A single sample gave rise to the 6 T cell receptor beta chains below, sequenced in a study of cytomegalovirus exposure and HLA in healthy donors. The data were produced by immunoSEQ multiplex PCR, yet TCRdb's version contains in-frame clones alone and is incomplete. The sample lists roughly 140,000 clones, 85% to 90% occurring once. The sample consisted of PBMCs. The receptors stem from a woman aged 18-35 years in good health and CMV-seropositive.

The rearrangement joins TRBV27 to TRBJ2-6; TRBD1 aligns across 8 bases. Looked up from germline, CDR1 is MNHEY and CDR2 is SMNVEV (reference sequence). Trimming cost V 4 bases and J 2 bases; bases outside gene matches: 10. There are 18 residues in the CDR3. The CDR3 DNA is TGTGCCAGCAGTTCCTCGGACAGGGTAGGACCTGGGGCCAACGTCCTGACTTTC. Residues: CASSSSDRVGPGANVLTF.

V usage is TRBV25-1 and J usage is TRBJ2-7; perhaps TRBD1 as D (5 bases). The CDR3 runs to 15 residues. The germline gives CDR1 MGHDK, CDR2 SYGVNS. Deletions cut 2 bases from V and 5 bases from J, with 16 bases between. The DNA of the CDR3 is TGTGCCAGCAGTGAACCAGGGTCCCCTGGGGACGAGCAGTACTTC. Translated, it gives CASSEPGSPGDEQYF.

The chain has TRBV6-5 and TRBJ2-7, with 9 nucleotides matching TRBD2. Germline V gene lookup returns CDR1 MNHEY and CDR2 SVGAGI. This CDR3 comprises 15 residues. V lost 6 bases and J lost 5; bases outside the gene matches: 11. The CDR3 loop reads CASSFGTSIVHEQYF. DNA of the CDR3: TGTGCCAGCAGCTTTGGGACTAGCATCGTCCACGAGCAGTACTTC.

The chain carries TRBV18 and TRBJ2-1, with D tentatively TRBD1 (7 bases). There are 16 residues in the CDR3. From germline, CDR1 is KGHSH and CDR2 LQKENI. The ends were cut back, 4 bases at V and 7 bases at J, with 20 bases in the middle. The CDR3 bases are TGTGCCAGCTCACGAGTCCCAACAGGGGAGGTTAATGAGCAGTTCTTC. It is translated as CASSRVPTGEVNEQFF.

The table lists this clone with a count of one. The V and J genes are TRBV27 and TRBJ2-1; 12 bases are shared with TRBD2. J gave up 5 bases and V 6 bases, and 8 bases lay outside the gene matches. The CDR3 length is 16 residues. Germline values: CDR1 MNHEY, CDR2 SMNVEV (reference sequence). The CDR3 coding sequence is TGTGCCAGCAGCATCCCGGGACTAGCGGGTAACAATGAGCAGTTCTTC. As protein: CASSIPGLAGNNEQFF.

The genes are TRBV30 and TRBJ2-5; D unresolved. The CDR3 extends over 13 amino acids. From germline, CDR1 is GTSNPN and CDR2 SVGIG (reference sequence). The V gene lost 0 bases and the J gene lost 0 bases, with 5 bases spanning the gap. The CDR3 nucleotides read TGTGCCTGGAGTGTATCCTACCAAGAGACCCAGTACTTC. Residues: CAWSVSYQETQYF.